This T cell receptor (beta chain) was recorded in a study of blood T cell repertoires in COVID-19. Study summary: The samples span acute and convalescent COVID-19 from the United States, Italy and Spain. PBMCs, B-cell-depleted T cells, or T cells provided the cDNA or gDNA that made up the material.

The authors' processing: Researchers report that nucleated cell counts were estimated from reference gene primer amplification. Assay: immunoSEQ multiplex PCR; the TCRdb copy retains only in-frame clones and omits some. From that table come the V and J calls and clone size; the DNA was used to work out D and trimming. The table has fewer than 95,000 clones, about 88% seen once; the top ten hold 8% to 10%. The CDR3 length is 12 residues. The V gene's germline CDR1 is KGHDR and CDR2 SFDVKD. Trimming left V 2 bases short and J 6 bases short, with 5 bases between. This clone is a singleton in its sample. The same CDR3 can be traced to other DNA sequences in this sample.

This chain links TRBV24-1 with TRBJ2-3; no reliable D call. This receptor was identified in a middle-aged man with acute or convalescent COVID-19. Sequenced input: peripheral blood. CDR3 in amino acids: CATSDSADTQYF. In nucleotides, the CDR3 is TGTGCCACCAGTGATTCAGCGGATACGCAGTATTTT.